The entry that follows covers one T cell receptor beta chain sequence. Its antigen remains unknown. The sample belongs to a study of vaccination effects on CD4 cells after COVID-19. Study-level findings and limits: Early timepoints after infection were absent, and convalescent patients were few in the study.

TCRdb's table, derived via immunoSEQ multiplex PCR, lists solely in-frame clones and lacks some. The table has around 46,000 clones, approximately 72% seen once. The V segment lost 4 bases and the J segment 4 bases; nucleotides outside the gene matches: 4. Germline CDR1 is SGHRS and CDR2 is YFSETQ. The CDR3 covers 15 residues. CD4+ T cells were isolated after less than 12 days of culture. Participants received two doses of either the BNT162b2 or mRNA-1273 vaccine. The TCR sequence derives from a human donor who received a COVID-19 vaccine. This rearrangement joins TRBV5-1 to TRBJ2-1, with 11 positions matching TRBD2. Sequenced here: CD4+ T cells from PBMCs cultured without peptide, sampled after COVID-19 vaccination. The CDR3 sequence is CASSRTSGGYNEQFF. Written as DNA, the CDR3 is TGCGCCAGCAGCAGAACTAGCGGGGGTTACAATGAGCAGTTCTTC. The full variable domain, completed using reference TRBV5-1 and TRBJ2-1, is KAGVTQTPRYLIKTRGQQVTLSCSPISGHRSVSWYQQTPGQGLQFLFEYFSETQRNKGNFPGRFSGRQFSNSRSEMNVSTLELGDSALYLCASSRTSGGYNEQFFGPGTRLTVL.